Listed below are T cell receptor beta chains from one sample, sequenced in a study of CD8+CD57+ T cells in acquired aplastic anemia. TCRdb re-derived calls from the reads in MiXCR, one entry per CDR3 protein. The repertoire consists of 89,000 or so distinct CDR3 sequences, with around 68% occurring once and the leading ten covering around three fifths. What was sequenced was sorted CD4+, CD8+, or CD8+CD57+ T cells (not recorded which) from PBMCs. These receptors originate from a human donor with aplastic anemia. CDR3s include the opening cysteine and the closing phenylalanine or tryptophan. The D gene is left open where the match is weak. The listing skips clone size in some rows; elsewhere it reads once, few, many or a size class.

CDR3aa,CDR3nt,abundance,j_gene,v_gene,d_gene
CASSLTGSGAGNTIYF,TGTGCCAGCAGCCTTACAGGGTCCGGCGCTGGAAACACCATATATTTT,-,TRBJ1-3,TRBV7-3,-
CATSDLGQGARNEQFF,TGTGCCACCAGTGATTTGGGACAGGGGGCGAGGAATGAGCAGTTCTTC,-,TRBJ2-1,TRBV24-1,TRBD1
CSVAQTFADTQYF,TGCAGCGTTGCCCAGACTTTCGCAGATACGCAGTATTTT,-,TRBJ2-3,TRBV29-1,-
CASSQAGTGVYNERFF,TGTGCCAGCAGCCAAGCCGGGACAGGGGTTTACAATGAGCGGTTCTTC,-,TRBJ2-1,TRBV14,TRBD1
CSAQIGFRDSSPLHF,TGCAGTGCCCAGATTGGCTTTAGGGATAGTTCACCCCTCCACTTT,-,TRBJ1-6,TRBV20-1,-
CAISEFASSEQFF,TGTGCCATCAGTGAGTTTGCCAGCAGTGAGCAGTTCTTC,medium-sized,TRBJ2-1,TRBV10-3,-
CSAWNRLYNEQFF,TGCAGTGCTTGGAACCGATTGTACAATGAGCAGTTCTTC,-,TRBJ2-1,TRBV20-1,-
CAISFGGETQYF,TGTGCCATCAGTTTCGGCGGGGAGACCCAGTACTTC,-,TRBJ2-5,TRBV10-3,-
CASSLGQINSPLHF,TGTGCCAGCAGCTTAGGGCAGATTAATTCACCCCTCCACTTT,-,TRBJ1-6,TRBV7-2,-
CASSQGVRGEQFF,TGTGCCAGCAGCCAAGGGGTCAGAGGGGAGCAGTTCTTC,-,TRBJ2-1,TRBV7-3,-
CASSRQGTMNTEAFF,TGTGCCAGTAGCCGACAGGGGACCATGAACACTGAAGCTTTCTTT,-,TRBJ1-1,TRBV19,TRBD1
CASSGTSGATLGTQYF,TGTGCCAGCAGTGGGACTAGCGGGGCTACACTTGGGACCCAGTACTTC,large,TRBJ2-5,TRBV2,TRBD2
CATSDRTGMTPYGYTF,TGTGCCACCAGTGACCGGACAGGGATGACACCCTATGGCTACACCTTC,few,TRBJ1-2,TRBV24-1,TRBD1
CASRTGTSGETQYF,TGTGCCAGCAGGACCGGGACTAGCGGTGAGACCCAGTACTTC,-,TRBJ2-5,TRBV2,TRBD2
CSAPRRGVSYEQYF,TGCAGTGCTCCCAGAAGGGGGGTCTCCTACGAGCAGTACTTC,-,TRBJ2-7,TRBV20-1,-
CSAPGTGNYEQYF,TGCAGTGCTCCGGGGACAGGGAACTACGAGCAGTACTTC,-,TRBJ2-7,TRBV20-1,TRBD1
CASSPGKVQYF,TGCGCCAGCAGTCCTGGGAAGGTCCAGTACTTC,-,TRBJ2-7,TRBV10-1,-
CTVPSATSTDTQYF,TGCACCGTCCCTAGCGCCACTAGCACAGATACGCAGTATTTT,-,TRBJ2-3,TRBV29-1,-
CASSFTTITSGHEQYF,TGTGCCAGCAGCTTTACTACCATAACTAGCGGCCACGAGCAGTACTTC,-,TRBJ2-7,TRBV5-6,TRBD2
CASSPSGEYTDTQYF,TGTGCCAGCAGCCCTAGCGGAGAATACACAGATACGCAGTATTTT,-,TRBJ2-3,TRBV5-6,TRBD2
CASTLLQEAFF,TGTGCCAGCACCCTCCTCCAGGAAGCTTTCTTT,-,TRBJ1-1,TRBV7-2,-
CATSRVSAGAIDTQYF,TGTGCCACCAGCAGGGTATCAGCGGGGGCTATTGATACGCAGTATTTT,-,TRBJ2-3,TRBV15,TRBD2
CASSLKGPTEAFF,TGTGCCAGCAGCTTAAAGGGCCCCACTGAAGCTTTCTTT,-,TRBJ1-1,TRBV7-9,-
CSARVGEHNQPQHF,TGCAGTGCTAGAGTTGGGGAGCACAATCAGCCCCAGCATTTT,-,TRBJ1-5,TRBV20-1,-
CSAPGGKTRTGLAVSYNEQFF,TGCAGTGCTCCCGGTGGCAAAACTAGGACGGGACTAGCGGTCAGCTACAATGAGCAGTTCTTC,-,TRBJ2-1,TRBV20-1,TRBD2
CATRTYSTDTQYF,TGTGCCACAAGAACATACTCCACAGATACGCAGTATTTT,-,TRBJ2-3,TRBV19,-
CASSRAGSGGNTIYF,TGTGCCAGCAGCCGGGCCGGTAGCGGTGGAAACACCATATATTTT,-,TRBJ1-3,TRBV7-9,-
CATSRGQGLDTIYF,TGTGCCACCAGCAGAGGTCAGGGATTGGACACCATATATTTT,-,TRBJ1-3,TRBV15,-
CASSHEQGHEQFF,TGTGCCAGCAGCCACGAACAGGGACATGAGCAGTTCTTC,-,TRBJ2-1,TRBV7-8,-
CATSRAASGSYEQYF,TGTGCCACCAGCAGAGCGGCTAGCGGGTCCTACGAGCAGTACTTC,-,TRBJ2-7,TRBV15,TRBD2
CSARGTQEYGYTF,TGCAGCGCAAGAGGGACACAGGAATATGGCTACACCTTC,many,TRBJ1-2,TRBV29-1,-
CATSDPFETQYF,TGTGCCACCAGTGATCCGTTTGAGACTCAGTACTTC,few,TRBJ2-5,TRBV24-1,-
CSAYRDGGNTIYF,TGCAGTGCTTACCGGGACGGGGGAAACACCATATATTTT,-,TRBJ1-3,TRBV20-1,-
CSATTGALPYEQYF,TGCAGTGCTACCACAGGGGCCCTACCCTACGAGCAGTACTTC,once,TRBJ2-7,TRBV20-1,TRBD1
CASSLRVTSYEQYF,TGTGCCAGCAGTTTACGCGTTACATCATACGAGCAGTACTTC,many,TRBJ2-7,TRBV27,-
CASSMNRGSSYEQYF,TGCGCCAGCAGCATGAATAGGGGAAGCTCCTACGAGCAGTACTTC,many,TRBJ2-7,TRBV5-1,-
CASSQEGRGSYYEQYF,TGTGCCAGCAGCCAAGAAGGGCGCGGGTCTTACTACGAGCAGTACTTC,-,TRBJ2-7,TRBV4-2,-
CSARDPPVSGGADTQYF,TGCAGTGCTAGAGATCCCCCCGTTAGCGGGGGGGCAGATACGCAGTATTTT,-,TRBJ2-3,TRBV20-1,TRBD2
CATEGSRGETQYF,TGTGCCACCGAAGGGTCGCGAGGGGAGACCCAGTACTTC,-,TRBJ2-5,TRBV24-1,-
CASSVTGVSALAPLHF,TGTGCCAGCAGCGTAACAGGGGTTTCGGCTTTGGCGCCCCTCCACTTT,-,TRBJ1-6,TRBV5-6,TRBD1
CASNGQGRYEQYF,TGCGCCAGCAACGGACAGGGGAGATACGAGCAGTACTTC,-,TRBJ2-7,TRBV10-1,TRBD1
CASSLGFEQYF,TGTGCCAGCAGCTTAGGGTTCGAGCAGTACTTC,many,TRBJ2-7,TRBV11-2,-
CATSRDRGTSGHSPLHF,TGTGCCACCAGCAGAGATAGGGGTACCTCGGGCCATTCACCCCTCCACTTT,-,TRBJ1-6,TRBV15,-
CASSSTDRGRGYTF,TGTGCCAGCAGCTCCACGGACAGGGGGCGAGGCTACACCTTC,-,TRBJ1-2,TRBV11-2,TRBD1
CASSLRRLAGEETQYF,TGTGCCAGCAGTCTGAGGAGGCTAGCGGGAGAAGAGACCCAGTACTTC,-,TRBJ2-5,TRBV14,TRBD2
CASSIRSFSNSPLHF,TGTGCCAGTAGTATAAGGTCCTTTTCCAATTCACCCCTCCACTTT,-,TRBJ1-6,TRBV19,-
CAISETSQQGYYGYTF,TGTGCCATCAGTGAAACCAGCCAACAGGGGTACTATGGCTACACCTTC,once,TRBJ1-2,TRBV10-3,TRBD1
CSARPRGGGTQYF,TGCAGTGCTAGACCAAGGGGCGGAGGTACGCAGTATTTT,-,TRBJ2-3,TRBV20-1,-
CASSLSGAAGELFF,TGTGCCAGCAGCTTATCCGGGGCGGCCGGGGAGCTGTTTTTT,-,TRBJ2-2,TRBV11-2,-